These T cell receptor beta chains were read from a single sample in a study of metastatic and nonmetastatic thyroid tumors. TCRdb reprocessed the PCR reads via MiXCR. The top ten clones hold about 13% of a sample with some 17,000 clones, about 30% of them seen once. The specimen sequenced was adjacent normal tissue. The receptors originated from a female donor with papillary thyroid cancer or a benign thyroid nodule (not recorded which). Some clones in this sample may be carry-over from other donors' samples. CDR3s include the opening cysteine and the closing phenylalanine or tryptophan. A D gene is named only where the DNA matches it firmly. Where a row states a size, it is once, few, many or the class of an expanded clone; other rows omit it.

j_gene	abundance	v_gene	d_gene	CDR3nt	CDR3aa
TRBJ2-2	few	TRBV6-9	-	TGTGCCAGCAGTTTCGGGGAGCTGTTTTTT	CASSFGELFF
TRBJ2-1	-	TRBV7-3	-	TGTGCCAGCAGCTTAATGGGTGGGGATGAGCAGTTCTTC	CASSLMGGDEQFF
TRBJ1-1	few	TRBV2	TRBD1	TGTGCCAGCAGCGAGGGACAGGGGAACACTGAAGCTTTCTTT	CASSEGQGNTEAFF
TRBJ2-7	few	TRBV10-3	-	TGTGCCATCAGTGAGAGGGACGAGCAGTACTTC	CAISERDEQYF
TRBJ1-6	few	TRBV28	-	TGTGCCAGCAGTTTATGGGGATCGGCAGGATCACCCCTCCACTTT	CASSLWGSAGSPLHF
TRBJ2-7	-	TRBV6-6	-	TGTGCCAGCAGCCCGCCGGACACGAGTGGGGAGCAGTACTTC	CASSPPDTSGEQYF
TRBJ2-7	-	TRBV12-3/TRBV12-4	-	TGTGCCAGCAGTTTAAAACCGTCGCTAATCGACGAGCAGTACTTC	CASSLKPSLIDEQYF
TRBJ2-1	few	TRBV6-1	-	TGTGCCAGCGGAGTTCAGGACAGATACTACAATGAGCAGTTCTTC	CASGVQDRYYNEQFF
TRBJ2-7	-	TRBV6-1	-	TGTGCCAGCCATCCTTCAGGACAAGGTTACGAGCAGTACTTC	CASHPSGQGYEQYF
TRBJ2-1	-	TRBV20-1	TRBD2	TGCAGTGCTAGGACCGTAGCGGGGATCTACAATGAGCAGTTCTTC	CSARTVAGIYNEQFF
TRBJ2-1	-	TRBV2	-	TGTGCCAGCAGTCATAAGGATGAGCAGTTCTTC	CASSHKDEQFF
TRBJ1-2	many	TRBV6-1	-	TGTGCCAGCAGAACCGGGACTAACTATGGCTACACCTTC	CASRTGTNYGYTF
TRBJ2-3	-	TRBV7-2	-	TGTGCCAGCAGCTTAACGAGGGACACAGATACGCAGTATTTT	CASSLTRDTDTQYF
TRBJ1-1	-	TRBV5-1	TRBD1	TGCGCCAGCAGCTTGGTACGGCAGGGGGACACTGAAGCTTTCTTT	CASSLVRQGDTEAFF
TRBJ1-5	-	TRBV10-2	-	TGCGCCAGCAGACGGGACGCCGGGGTGAGGTCCCAGCATTTT	CASRRDAGVRSQHF
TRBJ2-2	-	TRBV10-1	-	TGCGCCAGCAGCCTGGCGGGACCACGAGGCGGGGAGCTGTTTTTT	CASSLAGPRGGELFF
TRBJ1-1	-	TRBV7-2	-	TGTGCCAGCAGCTTGAAGGTTTCGGGGGAAGCTTTCTTT	CASSLKVSGEAFF
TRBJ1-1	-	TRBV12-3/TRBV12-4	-	TGTGCCAGCAGTCCGCGCCATCCCACCCCGAACACTGAAGCTTTCTTT	CASSPRHPTPNTEAFF
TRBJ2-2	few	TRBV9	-	TGTGCCAGCAGCGTAGGGGTCACCTCCGGGGAGCTGTTTTTT	CASSVGVTSGELFF
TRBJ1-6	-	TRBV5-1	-	TGCGCCAGCAGACGACCGGGCGGTGATTCACCCCTCCACTTT	CASRRPGGDSPLHF
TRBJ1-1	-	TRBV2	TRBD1	TGTGCCAGTAAAACAGGGGAGGGGAACACTGAAGCTTTCTTT	CASKTGEGNTEAFF
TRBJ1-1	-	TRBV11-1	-	TGTGCCAGCAGCTTAGCGGGACCAGGACACATAAACACTGAAGCTTTCTTT	CASSLAGPGHINTEAFF
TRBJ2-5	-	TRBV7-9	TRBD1	TGTGCCAGCAGCAACCGGGACAGGGGTTTTTTCGAGACCCAGTACTTC	CASSNRDRGFFETQYF
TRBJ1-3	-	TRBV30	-	TGTGCCTGGAAGAAGTCTGGAAACACCATATATTTT	CAWKKSGNTIYF
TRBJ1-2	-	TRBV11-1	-	TGTTCCATCAGTCCATTTTCTGGACAGCCCTACACCTTC	CSISPFSGQPYTF
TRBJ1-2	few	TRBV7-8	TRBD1	TGTGCCAGCAGCTTAGGCGGGACAGGCAACACCTTC	CASSLGGTGNTF
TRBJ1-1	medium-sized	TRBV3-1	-	TGTGCCAGCAGCCAGGGAGAGACTGAAGCTTTCTTT	CASSQGETEAFF
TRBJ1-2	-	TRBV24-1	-	TGTGCCACCAACCAAGCCGAGCGCGGGGGTCCTACCTATGGCTACACCTTC	CATNQAERGGPTYGYTF
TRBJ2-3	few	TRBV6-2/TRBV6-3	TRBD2	TGTGCCAGCAGTCCACCTAGCGGCCCAGGGGATACGCAGTATTTT	CASSPPSGPGDTQYF